The 4 T cell receptor beta chains in this list originate from one sample, sequenced in a study of CD8 T cells in ankylosing spondylitis. TCRdb called the 5' RACE reads again in MiXCR, with one record for every CDR3 protein. Of about 200,000 distinct CDR3 sequences in the sample, 9.5% to 15% were seen once. Sequencing was performed on blood, either unsorted or a sorted T cell fraction (not recorded which). All receptors derive from a male donor with ankylosing spondylitis or in good health (not recorded which).

This clonotype was picked up a small number of times. The genes are TRBV4-1 and TRBJ2-2; no definite D call. The germline gives CDR1 MGHRA, CDR2 YSYEKL. The V end was cut by 0 bases, the J end by 10 bases, with 6 bases between. This CDR3 is built from 12 residues. CDR3 bases: TGCGCCAGCAGCCAAGATCAGGTGGAGCTGTTTTTT. This gives the protein CASSQDQVELFF.

A few counts support this clonotype. This sequence joins TRBV7-9 and TRBJ2-7; D may correspond to TRBD1 or TRBD2 (6 bases each). Germline CDR1 SEHNR, CDR2 FQNEAQ (reference sequence). Trimming stripped 4 bases from V and 5 bases from J, with 15 bases between. This CDR3 has 14 residues. The DNA of the CDR3 is TGTGCCAGCAGCTCTAAGGGGGGTGTTAACGAGCAGTACTTC. Protein sequence: CASSSKGGVNEQYF.

This clonotype was detected a few times. The chain carries TRBV30 and TRBJ2-3; 7 bases map to TRBD2. The CDR3 runs to 14 residues. CDR1 and CDR2 (germline): GTSNPN, SVGIG (reference sequence). V shed 2 bases, J shed 0 bases, and the junction held 2 bases outside the gene matches. In DNA, the CDR3 is TGTGCCTGGAGTTATAGCGGGAGCACAGATACGCAGTATTTT. Translating it yields CAWSYSGSTDTQYF.

Concerning this clonotype: Mismatch with germline at one junction end may stem from a read error. The J gene is TRBJ2-7, the V gene TRBV29-1; a possible D gene is TRBD1 (6 bases). Germline assignment: CDR1 SQVTM and CDR2 ANQGSEA. There are 12 residues in the CDR3. The CDR3 nucleotides are TGCAGCGGCTCGACAGGATCGTACGTGCAGTACTTC. It translates to CSGSTGSYVQYF.